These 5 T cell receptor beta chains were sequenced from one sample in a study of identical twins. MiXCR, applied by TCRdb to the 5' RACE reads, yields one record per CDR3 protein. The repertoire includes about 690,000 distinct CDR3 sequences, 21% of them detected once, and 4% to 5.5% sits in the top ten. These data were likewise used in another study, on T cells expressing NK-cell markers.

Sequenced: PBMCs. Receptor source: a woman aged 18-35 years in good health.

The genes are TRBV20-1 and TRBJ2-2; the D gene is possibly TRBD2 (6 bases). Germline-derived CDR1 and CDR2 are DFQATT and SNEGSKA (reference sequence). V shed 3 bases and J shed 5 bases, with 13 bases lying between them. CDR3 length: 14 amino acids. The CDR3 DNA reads TGCAGTGCTAGGTACGGGAGTGGAACCGGGGAGCTGTTTTTT. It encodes CSARYGSGTGELFF.

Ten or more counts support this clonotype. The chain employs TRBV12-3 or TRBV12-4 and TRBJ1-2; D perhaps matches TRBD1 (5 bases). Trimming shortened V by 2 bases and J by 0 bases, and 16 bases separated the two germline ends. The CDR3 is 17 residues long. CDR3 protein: CASSLRQGRSSNYGYTF. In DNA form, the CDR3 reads TGTGCCAGCAGTTTAAGGCAGGGCCGATCCTCTAACTATGGCTACACCTTC.

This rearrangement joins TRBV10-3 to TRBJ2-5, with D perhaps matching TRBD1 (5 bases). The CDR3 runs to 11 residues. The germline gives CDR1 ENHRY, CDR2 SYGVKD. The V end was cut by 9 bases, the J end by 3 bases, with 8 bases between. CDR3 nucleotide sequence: TGTGCCATAGGCAGGGAAGAGACCCAGTACTTC. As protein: CAIGREETQYF.

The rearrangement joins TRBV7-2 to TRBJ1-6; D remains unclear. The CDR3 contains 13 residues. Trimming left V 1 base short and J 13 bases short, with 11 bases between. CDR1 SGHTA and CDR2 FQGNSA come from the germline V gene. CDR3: CASSLGLGNPLHF. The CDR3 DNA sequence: TGTGCCAGCAGCTTAGGACTGGGGAACCCCCTCCACTTT.

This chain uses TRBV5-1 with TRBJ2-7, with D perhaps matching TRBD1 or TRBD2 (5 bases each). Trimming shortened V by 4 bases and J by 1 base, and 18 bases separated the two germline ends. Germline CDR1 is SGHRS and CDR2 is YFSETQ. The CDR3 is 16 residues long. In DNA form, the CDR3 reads TGCGCCAGCAGCCCGGGGCCAGCGGTGAATTCCTACGAGCAGTACTTC. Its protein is CASSPGPAVNSYEQYF.